Below are 2 T cell receptor beta chains sequenced from a single sample in a study of OX40 agonist ivuxolimab in advanced cancers. Repertoires were generated with immunoSEQ multiplex PCR, while TCRdb's copy carries only in-frame clones and drops some. The sample records tens of thousands of clones, approximately 80% being singletons. The material sequenced was CD4+ or CD8+ T cells sorted from blood, taken in a trial of the OX40 agonist ivuxolimab. All receptors derive from an adult with an advanced solid tumor such as melanoma, head and neck, liver or kidney cancer.

The V and J genes are TRBV2 and TRBJ1-4, with 7 bases matching TRBD1. The CDR3 has 21 residues. CDR1 and CDR2 from the germline V gene are SNHLY and FYNNEI. V gave up 2 bases and J gave up 8 bases; unmatched junction bases: 26. The CDR3 DNA follows: TGTGCCAGCAGTGAATGGGCCCCGACAGGGCCTATGGTTCTCCCGAACGAAAAACTGTTTTTT. Its protein product is CASSEWAPTGPMVLPNEKLFF.

The chain links TRBV9 to TRBJ2-3, with 12 bases that match TRBD2. The germline CDR1 and CDR2 sequences are SGDLS and YYNGEE. The CDR3 spans 16 residues. The J segment lost 4 bases and the V segment lost 4 bases, leaving 7 bases of the junction unmatched. The CDR3 bases are TGTGCCAGCAGCCCTCTAGCGGGAGGGCCCGCAGATACGCAGTATTTT. It yields the protein CASSPLAGGPADTQYF. The whole variable domain, filled in from reference TRBV9 and TRBJ2-3, reads DSGVTQTPKHLITATGQRVTLRCSPRSGDLSVYWYQQSLDQGLQFLIQYYNGEERAKGNILERFSAQQFPDLHSELNLSSLELGDSALYFCASSPLAGGPADTQYFGPGTRLTVL.